Listed below are T cell receptor beta chains from one sample, sequenced in a study of siplizumab effects on memory and regulatory T cells. Assay used: immunoSEQ multiplex PCR; TCRdb lists only in-frame clones, some missing. The sample holds about 110,000 clones, about 90% seen once. The sequencing sample was made of Tregs sorted from blood. Receptors originate from a human donor in good health. The CDR3 runs from the conserved cysteine through the conserved F or W. Each record gives: D gene, V gene, clone size, J gene, CDR3 DNA, CDR3 protein. A D gene is named only where the DNA matches it firmly. Part of the rows lack a size; the others show once, few, many or a class for expanded clones.

D gene: .; V gene: TRBV19; clone size: .; J gene: TRBJ1-2; CDR3 DNA: TGTGCCAGTAGTATTTTCTATGGCTACACCTTC; CDR3 protein: CASSIFYGYTF
D gene: .; V gene: TRBV7-9; clone size: .; J gene: TRBJ2-2; CDR3 DNA: TGTGCCAGCAGCTTTCAAATCGACGTGGCCGGGGAGCTGTTTTTT; CDR3 protein: CASSFQIDVAGELFF
D gene: .; V gene: TRBV11-2; clone size: few; J gene: TRBJ1-2; CDR3 DNA: TGTGCCAGCAGCTTAGATGGGTGGCGGGGGAATGACTATGGCTACACCTTC; CDR3 protein: CASSLDGWRGNDYGYTF
D gene: TRBD1; V gene: TRBV5-1; clone size: .; J gene: TRBJ2-1; CDR3 DNA: TGCGCCAGCAGCTTGGCGTACGGACAGGGTGTCGGCAATGAGCAGTTCTTC; CDR3 protein: CASSLAYGQGVGNEQFF
D gene: .; V gene: TRBV5-1; clone size: .; J gene: TRBJ2-7; CDR3 DNA: TGCGCCAGCAGCTCGCAGGAATACGAGCAGTACTTC; CDR3 protein: CASSSQEYEQYF
D gene: TRBD1; V gene: TRBV7-2; clone size: .; J gene: TRBJ2-3; CDR3 DNA: TGTGCCAGCAGCTGGACAGGAAGCACAGATACGCAGTATTTT; CDR3 protein: CASSWTGSTDTQYF
D gene: TRBD1; V gene: TRBV28; clone size: .; J gene: TRBJ2-1; CDR3 DNA: TGTGCCAGCAGTTTATCCGGAACGGGACAGGGGGCCCGGGAGCAGTTCTTC; CDR3 protein: CASSLSGTGQGAREQFF
D gene: TRBD1; V gene: TRBV2; clone size: .; J gene: TRBJ1-2; CDR3 DNA: TGTGCCAGCAGTGATAGGACAGGGGGCTTTGGCTACACCTTC; CDR3 protein: CASSDRTGGFGYTF
D gene: TRBD1; V gene: TRBV2; clone size: .; J gene: TRBJ1-5; CDR3 DNA: TGTGCCAGCAGTGGGGACAGGGGAGCTCAGCCCCAGCATTTT; CDR3 protein: CASSGDRGAQPQHF
D gene: .; V gene: TRBV10-3; clone size: .; J gene: TRBJ1-1; CDR3 DNA: TGTGCCATCAGTGCGCAGGGTACTGAAGCTTTCTTT; CDR3 protein: CAISAQGTEAFF
D gene: .; V gene: TRBV15; clone size: once; J gene: TRBJ2-2; CDR3 DNA: TGTGCCACCCAAGCCCCCGGTTTAAAAGGCACCGGGGAGCTGTTTTTT; CDR3 protein: CATQAPGLKGTGELFF
D gene: .; V gene: TRBV28; clone size: .; J gene: TRBJ2-6; CDR3 DNA: TGTGCCAGCAGACGCGGGACAGCTGGGGCCAACGTCCTGACTTTC; CDR3 protein: CASRRGTAGANVLTF
D gene: TRBD1; V gene: TRBV19; clone size: .; J gene: TRBJ2-5; CDR3 DNA: TGTGCCAGTAGTGGCCGACAGGGAGAGACCCAGTACTTC; CDR3 protein: CASSGRQGETQYF
D gene: TRBD2; V gene: TRBV18; clone size: .; J gene: TRBJ2-1; CDR3 DNA: TGTGCCAGCTCACCGCTGCCGGGACTACTGAGCTCCTACAATGAGCAGTTCTTC; CDR3 protein: CASSPLPGLLSSYNEQFF
D gene: .; V gene: TRBV5-5; clone size: .; J gene: TRBJ2-7; CDR3 DNA: TGTGCCAGCAGCTTGCATGCCGAGCAGTACTTC; CDR3 protein: CASSLHAEQYF
D gene: .; V gene: TRBV9; clone size: .; J gene: TRBJ1-6; CDR3 DNA: TGTGCCAGCAGCGCCTGGACAGAGAATTCACCCCTCCACTTT; CDR3 protein: CASSAWTENSPLHF
D gene: .; V gene: TRBV6-1; clone size: .; J gene: TRBJ2-5; CDR3 DNA: TGTGCCACGGGGTACCAAGAGACCCAGTACTTC; CDR3 protein: CATGYQETQYF
D gene: TRBD1; V gene: TRBV2; clone size: once; J gene: TRBJ2-2; CDR3 DNA: TGTGCCAGCAGGGGGACAGGGGGCCACACCGGGGAGCTGTTTTTT; CDR3 protein: CASRGTGGHTGELFF
D gene: TRBD2; V gene: TRBV20-1; clone size: .; J gene: TRBJ2-7; CDR3 DNA: TGCAGTGCCGGGACTATGGTCGAGCAGTACTTC; CDR3 protein: CSAGTMVEQYF
D gene: .; V gene: TRBV5-4; clone size: .; J gene: TRBJ2-5; CDR3 DNA: TGTGCCAGCAGCTTGGTAACAGGGAGGGAGACCCAGTACTTC; CDR3 protein: CASSLVTGRETQYF
D gene: TRBD2; V gene: TRBV9; clone size: .; J gene: TRBJ2-5; CDR3 DNA: TGTGCCAGCAGCTTCACCCGGACTAGCTCCGCGGAGACCCAGTACTTC; CDR3 protein: CASSFTRTSSAETQYF
D gene: .; V gene: TRBV7-9; clone size: .; J gene: TRBJ1-4; CDR3 DNA: TGTGCCAGCAGCCCCCAGGGCCTCGGGGGAAAACTGTTTTTT; CDR3 protein: CASSPQGLGGKLFF
D gene: TRBD1; V gene: TRBV6-1; clone size: .; J gene: TRBJ1-2; CDR3 DNA: TGTGCCAGCAGTGTAGAAACAGGGGAGGTGGGCTACACCTTC; CDR3 protein: CASSVETGEVGYTF
D gene: TRBD2; V gene: TRBV5-6; clone size: .; J gene: TRBJ2-2; CDR3 DNA: TGTGCCAGCAGGCGGGGGGGAAACACCGGGGAGCTGTTTTTT; CDR3 protein: CASRRGGNTGELFF
D gene: .; V gene: TRBV7-2; clone size: few; J gene: TRBJ2-7; CDR3 DNA: TGTGCCAGCAGCTTAGCTAGTCGACAACCTAGCGAGCAGTACTTC; CDR3 protein: CASSLASRQPSEQYF
D gene: .; V gene: TRBV6-6; clone size: .; J gene: TRBJ1-1; CDR3 DNA: TGTGCCAGCAGTTACTTCCCCCTGGGGGACACTGAAGCTTTCTTT; CDR3 protein: CASSYFPLGDTEAFF
D gene: TRBD2; V gene: TRBV5-4; clone size: .; J gene: TRBJ2-3; CDR3 DNA: TGTGCCAGCAGCCCGGGGGGACTAGCGGGACTGAATACGCAGTATTTT; CDR3 protein: CASSPGGLAGLNTQYF
D gene: .; V gene: TRBV21-1; clone size: .; J gene: TRBJ1-2; CDR3 DNA: TGTGCCAGCATCGGACACCGCGCTATATATGGCTACACCTTC; CDR3 protein: CASIGHRAIYGYTF
D gene: TRBD2; V gene: TRBV4-1; clone size: .; J gene: TRBJ2-3; CDR3 DNA: TGCGCCAGCAGCCATGGGATAGCGGGAGCGAAAGATACGCAGTATTTT; CDR3 protein: CASSHGIAGAKDTQYF
D gene: .; V gene: TRBV4-1; clone size: .; J gene: TRBJ2-1; CDR3 DNA: TGCGCCAGCAGCCTCTATAGGTCAGGGGCGGGCAATGAGCAGTTCTTC; CDR3 protein: CASSLYRSGAGNEQFF
D gene: TRBD1; V gene: TRBV18; clone size: .; J gene: TRBJ1-5; CDR3 DNA: TGTGCCAGCTCCCCAATTCAGGGGGGTCATCAGCCCCAGCATTTT; CDR3 protein: CASSPIQGGHQPQHF
D gene: .; V gene: TRBV7-2; clone size: .; J gene: TRBJ1-5; CDR3 DNA: TGTGCCAGCAGCTTAGGGCGGAATAGCAATCAGCCCCAGCATTTT; CDR3 protein: CASSLGRNSNQPQHF
D gene: .; V gene: TRBV29-1; clone size: .; J gene: TRBJ1-2; CDR3 DNA: TGCAGCGTGACTCCCGATAACTATGGCTACACCTTC; CDR3 protein: CSVTPDNYGYTF
D gene: .; V gene: TRBV30; clone size: .; J gene: TRBJ2-1; CDR3 DNA: TGTGCCTGGAGTGTACTTGTTCCCCTCCCGACTGGGAATGAGCAGTTCTTC; CDR3 protein: CAWSVLVPLPTGNEQFF
D gene: .; V gene: TRBV29-1; clone size: .; J gene: TRBJ1-1; CDR3 DNA: TGCAGCGTTGAAGAGGAGCGGTTTAAGGCTTTCTTT; CDR3 protein: CSVEEERFKAFF
D gene: .; V gene: TRBV6-1; clone size: .; J gene: TRBJ1-2; CDR3 DNA: TGTGCCAGCAGCAGGCTATTAGGCTACACCTTC; CDR3 protein: CASSRLLGYTF
D gene: .; V gene: TRBV11-2; clone size: .; J gene: TRBJ1-2; CDR3 DNA: TGTGCCAGCAGCTTTAATTTGGGACAAGGCTACACCTTC; CDR3 protein: CASSFNLGQGYTF
D gene: .; V gene: TRBV5-5; clone size: few; J gene: TRBJ2-7; CDR3 DNA: TGTGCCAGCAGCTTGTTTGTCTCCAGCTCCTACGAGCAGTACTTC; CDR3 protein: CASSLFVSSSYEQYF
D gene: .; V gene: TRBV5-1; clone size: .; J gene: TRBJ2-1; CDR3 DNA: TGCGCCAGCAGTGTGCGGTCTTCCGCGGATTTATACAATGAGCAGTTCTTC; CDR3 protein: CASSVRSSADLYNEQFF
D gene: TRBD1; V gene: TRBV14; clone size: .; J gene: TRBJ2-7; CDR3 DNA: TGTGCCAGCAGCGGGGACAGGGCGCACGAGCAGTACTTC; CDR3 protein: CASSGDRAHEQYF
D gene: .; V gene: TRBV9; clone size: once; J gene: TRBJ1-1; CDR3 DNA: TGTGCCAGCAGCGGAACAGGGTTTCCCACTGAAGCTTTCTTT; CDR3 protein: CASSGTGFPTEAFF
D gene: TRBD1; V gene: TRBV9; clone size: .; J gene: TRBJ1-1; CDR3 DNA: TGTGCCAGCAGCGCAGGGACAGGGGGCTTGGGTGAAGCTTTCTTT; CDR3 protein: CASSAGTGGLGEAFF
D gene: TRBD2; V gene: TRBV11-3; clone size: .; J gene: TRBJ2-3; CDR3 DNA: TGTGCCAGCAGCTTAGATAGCGGGGGAACAGATACGCAGTATTTT; CDR3 protein: CASSLDSGGTDTQYF
D gene: .; V gene: TRBV10-3; clone size: .; J gene: TRBJ1-1; CDR3 DNA: TGTGCCATCAGTGGGACTGCGGGGACTGAAGCTTTCTTT; CDR3 protein: CAISGTAGTEAFF
D gene: TRBD2; V gene: TRBV5-6; clone size: .; J gene: TRBJ2-7; CDR3 DNA: TGTGCCAGCAGCCGGACTCCAGCGGGACCCTACGAGCAGTACTTC; CDR3 protein: CASSRTPAGPYEQYF
D gene: .; V gene: TRBV30; clone size: .; J gene: TRBJ2-1; CDR3 DNA: TGTGCCTGGACGAGCTACAATGAGCAGTTCTTC; CDR3 protein: CAWTSYNEQFF
D gene: .; V gene: TRBV10-3; clone size: once; J gene: TRBJ1-1; CDR3 DNA: TGTGCCATCACCACACAGGAGGGTACGGCTGAAGCTTTCTTT; CDR3 protein: CAITTQEGTAEAFF
D gene: .; V gene: TRBV6-5; clone size: .; J gene: TRBJ1-1; CDR3 DNA: TGTGCCAGCAGCCGGGACCTGGGGAACACTGAAGCTTTCTTT; CDR3 protein: CASSRDLGNTEAFF
D gene: .; V gene: TRBV5-1; clone size: .; J gene: TRBJ2-2; CDR3 DNA: TGCGCCAGCAGCTGGGCCGGGCCCCCGAACACCGGGGAGCTGTTTTTT; CDR3 protein: CASSWAGPPNTGELFF
D gene: .; V gene: TRBV9; clone size: .; J gene: TRBJ2-3; CDR3 DNA: TGTGCCAGCAGCCGGGTAACCCTCACAGATACGCAGTATTTT; CDR3 protein: CASSRVTLTDTQYF
D gene: .; V gene: TRBV6-5; clone size: .; J gene: TRBJ2-7; CDR3 DNA: TGTGCCAGCAGTTCCCCGGGACGTTCAGCCTACGAGCAGTACTTC; CDR3 protein: CASSSPGRSAYEQYF
D gene: .; V gene: TRBV10-3; clone size: .; J gene: TRBJ1-5; CDR3 DNA: TGTGCCACCGAGCCTACAGGGAGCCAGCCCCAGCATTTT; CDR3 protein: CATEPTGSQPQHF
D gene: .; V gene: TRBV6-5; clone size: .; J gene: TRBJ2-5; CDR3 DNA: TGTGCCACCCGCCCCATCATCCAAGAGACCCAGTACTTC; CDR3 protein: CATRPIIQETQYF
D gene: .; V gene: TRBV19; clone size: .; J gene: TRBJ2-3; CDR3 DNA: TGTGCCCTTAATCCGGGGGAGCCTCAAGATACGCAGTATTTT; CDR3 protein: CALNPGEPQDTQYF